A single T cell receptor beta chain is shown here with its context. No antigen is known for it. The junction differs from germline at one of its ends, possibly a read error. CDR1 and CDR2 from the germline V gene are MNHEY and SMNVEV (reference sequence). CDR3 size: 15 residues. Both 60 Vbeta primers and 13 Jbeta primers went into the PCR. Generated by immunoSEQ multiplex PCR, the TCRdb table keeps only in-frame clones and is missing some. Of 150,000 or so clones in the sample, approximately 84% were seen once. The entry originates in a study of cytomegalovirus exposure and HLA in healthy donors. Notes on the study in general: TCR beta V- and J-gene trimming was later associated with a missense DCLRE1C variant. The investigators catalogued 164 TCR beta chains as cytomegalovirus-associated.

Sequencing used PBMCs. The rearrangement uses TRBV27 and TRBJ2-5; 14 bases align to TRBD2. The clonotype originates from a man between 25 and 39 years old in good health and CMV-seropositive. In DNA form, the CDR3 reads TGTGTCAGCAGACGACTAGCGGGGGGGCTTGAGACCCAGTACTTC. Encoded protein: CVSRRLAGGLETQYF.